These 5 T cell receptor beta chains came from one sample sequenced in a study of T cells after yellow fever vaccination. TCRdb re-called the 5' RACE reads with MiXCR, one entry per CDR3 protein. The repertoire consists of roughly 240,000 distinct CDR3 sequences, with about 7% occurring once and the leading ten covering approximately 1%. Sequences were derived from CD4+ T cells sorted from PBMCs, sampled on the day of the yellow fever booster vaccination. The receptor source for this set is a man in his thirties or forties who received the YFV17D yellow fever vaccine.

At least ten counts were recorded for this clonotype. The J gene is TRBJ1-2, the V gene TRBV28, with 8 bases that match TRBD1. V dropped 4 bases and J dropped 7; count of bases not matched to a gene: 11. CDR1 MDHEN and CDR2 SYDVKM come from the germline V gene. The CDR3 runs to 15 residues. The CDR3 sequence: CASSSLTDRGGGYTF. CDR3 bases: TGTGCCAGCAGTTCCCTAACCGACAGGGGCGGTGGCTACACCTTC.

The chain combines TRBV21-1 with TRBJ1-5. TRBV21-1 corresponds to a pseudogene. This CDR3 contains 17 residues. The CDR3 bases are TGTGCCAGCAGCAAGGCAGAGAGACCGTGCGATTTTCTGCCCCAGCATTTT. This codes for CASSKAERPCDFLPQHF.

The V call is TRBV18, the J call TRBJ1-6; 10 nucleotides agree with TRBD1. Trimming took 5 bases from V and 10 from J; bases not matched to a gene: 8. Per germline, CDR1 KGHSH and CDR2 LQKENI. The length of the CDR3 is 15 residues. The CDR3 nucleotides read TGTGCCAGCTCAGGAAATGACAGGGGGCAATCACCCCTCCACTTT. Its translation is CASSGNDRGQSPLHF.

This chain uses TRBV15 with TRBJ2-3, with 7 bases aligning to TRBD2. The V and J ends lost 1 base and 1 base, in that order; junction bases with no gene match: 5. The germline V gene encodes CDR1 LNHNV and CDR2 YYDKDF (reference sequence). The CDR3 totals 16 residues. CDR3 sequence reads: CATSRGWGGRTDTQYF. The CDR3 bases are TGTGCCACCAGCAGAGGGTGGGGAGGGCGCACAGATACGCAGTATTTT.

This chain uses TRBV20-1 with TRBJ2-7, with D possibly being TRBD1 (6 bases). CDR3 length: 12 amino acids. V lost 4 bases, J lost 2 bases, and 9 bases lay in between. Germline CDR1 reads DFQATT; CDR2 reads SNEGSKA (reference sequence). CDR3 region: CSAKTGPYEQYF. As DNA, the CDR3 is TGCAGTGCTAAAACAGGGCCCTACGAGCAGTACTTC.